The T cell receptor beta chain described here comes from a study of CD8 T cells in ankylosing spondylitis. Whole-study results and caveats: Blood from ankylosing spondylitis patients appeared to carry a characteristic roughly eight-variant TCR beta motif. The clones that were linked to disease were reported to be significantly enriched in matched synovial fluid samples from ankylosing spondylitis patients. Prior work had noted some motif variants in reactive arthritis blood and synovial fluid.

V shed 0 bases and J 9 bases; nucleotides not matched to a gene: 5. This CDR3 comprises 14 residues. From germline, CDR1 is SGHVS and CDR2 FNYEAQ. This clonotype was seen many times. As yet, its antigen is unknown. For TCR beta, libraries came from quantitative 5'-RACE with molecular barcodes. TCRdb reprocessed the 5' RACE reads via MiXCR and lists one record per CDR3 protein. The sample contains tens of thousands of distinct CDR3 sequences, around 6.4% of which appear only once. This sequence was found in a male donor with ankylosing spondylitis. The sequenced sample was synovial fluid, either unsorted or a sorted T cell fraction (not recorded which). The chain carries TRBV7-6 and TRBJ2-1, with 7 bases identical to TRBD2. This chain's CDR3 is CASSLAAGDGEQFF. For the CDR3, the DNA is TGTGCCAGCAGCTTAGCGGCGGGAGATGGTGAGCAGTTCTTC.